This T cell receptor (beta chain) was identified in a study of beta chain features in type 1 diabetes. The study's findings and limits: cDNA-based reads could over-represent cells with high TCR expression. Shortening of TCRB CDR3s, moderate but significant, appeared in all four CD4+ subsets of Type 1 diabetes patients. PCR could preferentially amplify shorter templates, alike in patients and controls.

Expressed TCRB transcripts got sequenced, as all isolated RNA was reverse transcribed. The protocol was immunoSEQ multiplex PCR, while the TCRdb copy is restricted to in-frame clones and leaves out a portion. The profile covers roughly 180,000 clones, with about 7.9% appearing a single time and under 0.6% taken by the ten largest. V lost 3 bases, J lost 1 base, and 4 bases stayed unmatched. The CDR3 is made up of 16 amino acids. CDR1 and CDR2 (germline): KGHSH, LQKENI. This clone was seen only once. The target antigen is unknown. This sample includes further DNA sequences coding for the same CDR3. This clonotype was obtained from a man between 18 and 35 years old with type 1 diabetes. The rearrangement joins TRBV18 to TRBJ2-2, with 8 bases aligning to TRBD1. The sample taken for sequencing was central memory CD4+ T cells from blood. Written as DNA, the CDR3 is TGTGCCAGCTCACCGCCTGGACAGGGGAACACCGGGGAGCTGTTTTTT. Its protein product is CASSPPGQGNTGELFF.